The 26 T cell receptor beta chains below come from one sample, sequenced in a study of T-cell reconstitution after alpha-beta-depleted transplantation in children. Molecular barcoding with unique molecular identifiers was used for the TCRbeta library. One entry per CDR3 protein results from TCRdb running MiXCR on the PCR reads. The sample carries 80,000 to 100,000 distinct CDR3 sequences, roughly a quarter recorded once. The sequences come from PBMCs, collected before TCRalphabeta/CD19-depleted stem cell transplant. The receptors derive from a boy aged 2 to 9 with acute lymphoblastic leukemia, due to receive a stem cell transplant.

In DNA, the CDR3 is TGCGCCAGCAGCTTGACCAGGCTCACAGATACGCAGTATTTT. Encoded protein: CASSLTRLTDTQYF. V usage is TRBV5-1 and J usage is TRBJ2-3; D call uncertain. Trimming took 1 base from V and 2 from J, leaving 8 bases between them. CDR3 size: 14 residues. Germline V gene lookup returns CDR1 SGHRS and CDR2 YFSETQ.

This clonotype has only a few counts. The chain has TRBV6-5 and TRBJ1-5, with D tentatively TRBD1 (5 bases). Germline loops: CDR1 MNHEY, CDR2 SVGAGI. Between the trimmed V and J ends, which lost 1 base and 3 bases, there was a span of 10 bases. The CDR3 loop spans 15 amino acids. CDR3 residues: CASSYYRGPNQPQHF. The CDR3 DNA follows: TGTGCCAGCAGTTACTACCGGGGACCCAATCAGCCCCAGCATTTT.

This clonotype came up a few times. This chain joins TRBV5-1 and TRBJ2-3, with TRBD2 matching over 7 bases. Germline trimming cut 7 bases from V and 2 bases from J; bases unmatched to any gene: 7. The CDR3 has 14 residues. CDR1 and CDR2 from the germline V gene are SGHRS and YFSETQ. In DNA form, the CDR3 reads TGCGCCAGCGCTCCGGGACTAAACACAGATACGCAGTATTTT. Translating it yields CASAPGLNTDTQYF.

At least ten counts were recorded for this clonotype. The chain links TRBV11-2 to TRBJ2-7; TRBD2 matches at 10 bases. The germline gives CDR1 SGHAT, CDR2 FQNNGV. Germline trimming cut 8 bases from V and 7 bases from J; bases unmatched to any gene: 11. The CDR3 contains 14 residues. In DNA, the CDR3 is TGTGCCAGCTCTCGGACTAGCGGAGCTGGGGAGCAGTACTTC. This encodes CASSRTSGAGEQYF. Complete variable domain (other parts from reference TRBV11-2 and TRBJ2-7): EAGVAQSPRYKIIEKRQSVAFWCNPISGHATLYWYQQILGQGPKLLIQFQNNGVVDDSQLPKDRFSAERLKGVDSTLKIQPAKLEDSAVYLCASSRTSGAGEQYFGPGTRLTVT.

This clonotype has only a few counts. The chain has TRBV5-4 and TRBJ2-3, with D possibly matching TRBD2 (6 bases). The V end lost 2 bases, the J end lost 6 bases, and 19 bases lay between the germline ends. Germline values: CDR1 SGHNT, CDR2 YYREEE (reference sequence). This CDR3 region has 16 residues. This chain's CDR3 is CASSFVGSGGADTQYF. The CDR3 coding sequence is TGTGCCAGCAGCTTCGTGGGGAGCGGAGGGGCCGATACGCAGTATTTT.

The chain uses TRBV10-2 and TRBJ2-7; TRBD2 aligns across 9 bases. The CDR3 contains 14 residues. Germline trimming cut 4 bases from V and 1 base from J; bases unmatched to any gene: 2. Germline CDR1 WSHSY, CDR2 SAAADI. The CDR3 coding sequence is TGCGCCAGCAGTGGGACTAGCGCGTCCTACGAGCAGTACTTC. The encoded protein is CASSGTSASYEQYF.

This chain connects TRBV20-1 to TRBJ2-3; 11 nucleotides match TRBD2. The CDR3 runs 20 residues. V was clipped by 0 bases and J by 2 bases; unmatched bases: 16. In germline, CDR1 is DFQATT, CDR2 SNEGSKA (reference sequence). The CDR3: CSARDPGLAEGPLLTDTQYF. The CDR3 DNA sequence: TGCAGTGCTAGAGATCCGGGACTAGCGGAGGGGCCCTTACTCACAGATACGCAGTATTTT.

The chain carries TRBV4-2 and TRBJ2-1, with D maybe TRBD2 (6 bases). Germline V lookup: CDR1 LGHNA, CDR2 YNFKEQ. V was shortened by 0 bases and J by 6 bases, with 21 bases between the two germline ends. This CDR3 is 18 amino acids long. The CDR3 bases are TGTGCCAGCAGCCAAGAGGGGTGGCAGCGGAGGGGCGGCAATGAGCAGTTCTTC. Translating gives CASSQEGWQRRGGNEQFF.

The sample holds a few counts of this clonotype. The chain combines TRBV5-1 with TRBJ2-5; D not certain. V lost 0 bases to trimming and J lost 5 bases, with 5 bases between them. CDR1 is SGHRS and CDR2 is YFSETQ in the germline V gene. CDR3 length: 12 residues. The CDR3 sequence: CASSLAKETQYF. CDR3 in DNA: TGCGCCAGCAGCTTGGCAAAGGAGACCCAGTACTTC.

J is TRBJ2-6 and V is TRBV10-3; D call uncertain. Germline V gives CDR1 ENHRY, CDR2 SYGVKD. Trimming pared 6 bases from V and 0 bases from J, leaving 6 bases between. CDR3 length: 14 residues. The CDR3 DNA is TGTGCCATCAGCGGAATCTCTGGGGCCAACGTCCTGACTTTC. Translation: CAISGISGANVLTF.

The V and J genes are TRBV5-1 and TRBJ2-1; tentative D call: TRBD1 (7 bases). V lost 4 bases, J lost 3 bases, and 11 bases lay in between. This CDR3 has 14 amino acids. Germline values: CDR1 SGHRS, CDR2 YFSETQ. Written as DNA, the CDR3 is TGCGCCAGCAGCGGCGGGACAGACTACAATGAGCAGTTCTTC. This codes for CASSGGTDYNEQFF.

This chain connects TRBV28 to TRBJ2-5; the D gene is possibly TRBD1 (5 bases). CDR1 is MDHEN and CDR2 is SYDVKM in the germline V gene. Trimming took 4 bases from V and 7 from J, leaving 16 bases between them. This CDR3 is built from 14 residues. The CDR3 region has the DNA TGTGCCAGCAGTTCGACCCGGGCTGGGGCGACCCAGTACTTC. Translated: CASSSTRAGATQYF.

This clonotype has just a few counts. The CDR3 nucleotides are TGTGCCAGCAGTTTAAGGCTTTGGGAGTTGAGCTCCTACGAGCAGTACTTC. Protein: CASSLRLWELSSYEQYF. The chain employs TRBV28 and TRBJ2-7; maybe TRBD2 (5 bases). Germline lookup yields CDR1 MDHEN and CDR2 SYDVKM. V lost 2 bases and J lost 0, with 17 bases in between. CDR3 size: 17 residues.

The J gene is TRBJ2-4, the V gene TRBV5-1; 7 bases map to TRBD2. The CDR3 totals 15 residues. The trim removed 3 bases at V and 9 bases at J, leaving 12 bases unmatched. In germline, CDR1 is SGHRS, CDR2 YFSETQ. CDR3 protein: CASSSLAEEGSIQYF. CDR3 DNA sequence: TGCGCCAGCAGCTCGCTAGCGGAGGAAGGTAGCATTCAGTACTTC.

This clonotype was detected only a few times. This sequence joins TRBV7-8 and TRBJ2-4, with 8 nucleotides matching TRBD2. Germline lookup yields CDR1 SGHVS and CDR2 FQNEAQ. This CDR3 region has 18 residues. Unmatched junction bases numbered 10, after V lost 3 bases and J lost 0 bases. Written as DNA, the CDR3 is TGTGCCAGCAGCTTCGGGCTAGCGGGCCTACTAGCCAAAAACATTCAGTACTTC. It is translated as CASSFGLAGLLAKNIQYF.

This sequence joins TRBV18 and TRBJ2-7; a possible D gene is TRBD2 (5 bases). The CDR3 sequence is 14 residues long. CDR1 and CDR2 from the germline V gene are KGHSH and LQKENI. The ends were cut back, 3 bases at V and 6 bases at J, with 15 bases in the middle. Written as DNA, the CDR3 is TGTGCCAGCTCACCGGATACTAGAGGCGGCGAGCAGTACTTC. This encodes CASSPDTRGGEQYF.

The genes are TRBV5-1 and TRBJ2-7, with D unclear. The V end was cut by 0 bases, the J end by 2 bases, with 12 bases between. Per germline, CDR1 SGHRS and CDR2 YFSETQ. This CDR3 has 15 amino acids. The chain's CDR3 is CASSLVPGPTYEQYF. For the CDR3, the DNA is TGCGCCAGCAGCTTGGTCCCGGGCCCCACCTACGAGCAGTACTTC.

Only a few counts were recorded for this clonotype. The chain links TRBV7-2 to TRBJ1-1, with 7 positions matching TRBD1. V gave up 3 bases and J gave up 4 bases; unmatched junction bases: 2. This CDR3 comprises 13 residues. Per germline, CDR1 SGHTA and CDR2 FQGNSA. CDR3 coding DNA: TGTGCCAGCAGCTTGGGGACAGCCACTGAAGCTTTCTTT. Translation: CASSLGTATEAFF.

V gene TRBV5-1 combines with J gene TRBJ2-1; 8 bases fit TRBD1. Per the germline V gene, CDR1 is SGHRS and CDR2 is YFSETQ. The CDR3 is made up of 15 amino acids. Trimming cost V 1 base and J 3 bases; bases outside gene matches: 3. The CDR3 region is CASSLRQGFYNEQFF. The DNA of the CDR3 is TGCGCCAGCAGCTTGAGACAGGGGTTCTACAATGAGCAGTTCTTC.

This clonotype was found a few times. CDR3 DNA sequence: TGTGCCAGCACCTCGGGGTTAGGCTACAATGAGCAGTTCTTC. The encoded protein is CASTSGLGYNEQFF. The rearrangement links TRBV7-9 to TRBJ2-1; TRBD2 is a possible D gene (5 bases). CDR3 length: 14 residues. Trimming took off 7 bases at V and 3 bases at J, with 13 bases between the two ends. Germline loops: CDR1 SEHNR, CDR2 FQNEAQ (reference sequence). Supplemented by reference TRBV7-9 and TRBJ2-1, the full variable domain reads DTGVSQNPRHKITKRGQNVTFRCDPISEHNRLYWYRQTLGQGPEFLTYFQNEAQLEKSRLLSDRFSAERPKGSFSTLEIQRTEQGDSAMYLCASTSGLGYNEQFFGPGTRLTVL.

This clonotype was seen a handful of times. The V call is TRBV7-9, the J call TRBJ2-2; perhaps TRBD2 as D (6 bases). Germline values: CDR1 SEHNR, CDR2 FQNEAQ (reference sequence). CDR3 length equals 15 residues. Trimming took 1 base from V and 6 from J, leaving 12 bases between them. CDR3 residues: CASSLGRTTAGELFF. The CDR3 nucleotides are TGTGCCAGCAGCTTAGGACGGACTACGGCCGGGGAGCTGTTTTTT.

The chain is built from TRBV20-1 and TRBJ2-6; TRBD1 is a possible D gene (5 bases). This CDR3 region has 16 residues. Germline V gene lookup returns CDR1 DFQATT and CDR2 SNEGSKA (reference sequence). The V gene lost 4 bases and the J gene lost 0 bases, with 13 bases spanning the gap. CDR3 in amino acids: CSANSGKGSGANVLTF. The CDR3 DNA follows: TGCAGTGCTAATTCAGGGAAGGGCTCTGGGGCCAACGTCCTGACTTTC.

This chain joins TRBV19 and TRBJ1-1, with unresolved D. V was clipped by 6 bases and J by 1 base, with 6 bases between them. CDR1 and CDR2 from the germline V gene are LNHDA and SQIVND (reference sequence). There are 12 residues in the CDR3. Here the CDR3 reads CASRHWNTEAFF. As DNA, the CDR3 is TGTGCCAGTAGGCATTGGAACACTGAAGCTTTCTTT.

This clonotype was counted at least ten times. The chain is built from TRBV10-3 and TRBJ2-7; D not certain. In germline, CDR1 is ENHRY, CDR2 SYGVKD. V lost 4 bases, J lost 1 base, and 14 bases lay in between. The length of the CDR3 is 15 residues. The CDR3 DNA is TGTGCCATCAGTGCCAGTTTAATGGAATCCTACGAGCAGTACTTC. This encodes CAISASLMESYEQYF.

This clonotype showed up just a few times. V gene TRBV27 combines with J gene TRBJ2-2; tentative D call: TRBD2 (6 bases). CDR1 MNHEY and CDR2 SMNVEV come from the germline V gene (reference sequence). CDR3 length: 13 residues. The ends were cut back, 6 bases at V and 7 bases at J, with 12 bases in the middle. The CDR3 loop is CASRASAGGELFF. As DNA, the CDR3 is TGTGCCAGCAGGGCTAGCGCAGGCGGGGAGCTGTTTTTT.

The chain has TRBV11-2 and TRBJ2-7, with a tentative D call TRBD2 (5 bases). CDR3 length: 15 residues. Germline CDR1 and CDR2: SGHAT and FQNNGV. With 3 bases removed from V and 2 bases from J, the gap between germline ends came to 14 bases. The CDR3 sequence is CASSFGDWVTYEQYF. For the CDR3, the DNA is TGTGCCAGCAGCTTCGGGGATTGGGTTACCTACGAGCAGTACTTC.